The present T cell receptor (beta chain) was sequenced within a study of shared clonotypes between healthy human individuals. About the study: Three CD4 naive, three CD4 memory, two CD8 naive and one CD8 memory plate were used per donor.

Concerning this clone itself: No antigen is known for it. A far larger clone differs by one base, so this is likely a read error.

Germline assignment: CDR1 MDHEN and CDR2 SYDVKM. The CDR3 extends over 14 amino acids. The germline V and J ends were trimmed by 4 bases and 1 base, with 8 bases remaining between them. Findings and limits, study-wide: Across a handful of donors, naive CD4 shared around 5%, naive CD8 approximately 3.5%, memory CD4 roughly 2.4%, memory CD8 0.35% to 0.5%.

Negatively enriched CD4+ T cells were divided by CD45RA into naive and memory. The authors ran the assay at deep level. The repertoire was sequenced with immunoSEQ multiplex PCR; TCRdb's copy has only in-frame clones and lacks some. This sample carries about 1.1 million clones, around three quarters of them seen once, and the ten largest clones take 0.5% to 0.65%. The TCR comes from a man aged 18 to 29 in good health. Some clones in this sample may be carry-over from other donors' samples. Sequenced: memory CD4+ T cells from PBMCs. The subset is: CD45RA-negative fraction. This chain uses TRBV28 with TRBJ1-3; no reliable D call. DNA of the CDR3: TGTGCCAGCAGTTCCGGCTTGTCTGGAAACACCATATATTTT. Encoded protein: CASSSGLSGNTIYF.